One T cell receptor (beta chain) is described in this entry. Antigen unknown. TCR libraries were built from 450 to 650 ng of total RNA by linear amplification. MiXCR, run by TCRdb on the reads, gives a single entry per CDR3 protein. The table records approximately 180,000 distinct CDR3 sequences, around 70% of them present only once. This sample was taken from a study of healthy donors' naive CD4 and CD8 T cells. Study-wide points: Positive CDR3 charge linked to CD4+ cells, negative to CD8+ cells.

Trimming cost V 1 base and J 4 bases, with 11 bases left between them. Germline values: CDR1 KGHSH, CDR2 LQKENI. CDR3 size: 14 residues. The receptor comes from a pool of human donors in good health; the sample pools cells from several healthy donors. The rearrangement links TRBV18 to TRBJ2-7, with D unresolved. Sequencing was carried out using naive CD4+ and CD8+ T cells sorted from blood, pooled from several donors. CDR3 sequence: CASSPRGDRYEQYF. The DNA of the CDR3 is TGTGCCAGCTCACCACGGGGTGATCGGTACGAGCAGTACTTC.